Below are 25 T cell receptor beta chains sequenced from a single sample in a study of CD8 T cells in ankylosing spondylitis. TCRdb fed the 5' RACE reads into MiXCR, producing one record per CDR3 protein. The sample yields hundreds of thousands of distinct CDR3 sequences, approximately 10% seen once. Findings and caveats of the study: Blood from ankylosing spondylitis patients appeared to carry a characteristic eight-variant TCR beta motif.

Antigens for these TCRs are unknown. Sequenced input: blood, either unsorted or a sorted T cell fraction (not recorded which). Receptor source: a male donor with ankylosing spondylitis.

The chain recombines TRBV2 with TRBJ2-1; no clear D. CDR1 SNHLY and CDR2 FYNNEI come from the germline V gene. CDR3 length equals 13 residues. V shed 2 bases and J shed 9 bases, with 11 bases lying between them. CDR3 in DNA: TGTGCCAGCAGTGAACGTGAGCAATTTGAGCAGTTCTTC. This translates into CASSEREQFEQFF.

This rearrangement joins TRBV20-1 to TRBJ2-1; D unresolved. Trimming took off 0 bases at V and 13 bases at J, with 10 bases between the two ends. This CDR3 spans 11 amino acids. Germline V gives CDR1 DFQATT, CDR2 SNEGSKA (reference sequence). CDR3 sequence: CSAREARTQFF. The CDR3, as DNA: TGCAGTGCTAGAGAGGCGCGGACCCAGTTCTTC.

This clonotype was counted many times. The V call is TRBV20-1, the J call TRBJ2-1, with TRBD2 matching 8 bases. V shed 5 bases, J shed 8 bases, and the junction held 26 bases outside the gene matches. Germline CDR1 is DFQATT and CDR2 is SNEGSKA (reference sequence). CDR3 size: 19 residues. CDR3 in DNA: TGCAGTGCTTCCCGTTGGAAGGGCGGCAGGGGACTAGGGATCGATGAGCAGTTCTTC. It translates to CSASRWKGGRGLGIDEQFF.

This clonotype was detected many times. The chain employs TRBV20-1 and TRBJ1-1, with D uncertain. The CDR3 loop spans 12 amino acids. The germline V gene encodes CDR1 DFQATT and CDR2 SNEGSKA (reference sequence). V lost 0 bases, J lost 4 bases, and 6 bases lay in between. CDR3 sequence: CSARDPSTEAFF. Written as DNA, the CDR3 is TGCAGTGCTAGAGACCCCAGCACTGAAGCTTTCTTT.

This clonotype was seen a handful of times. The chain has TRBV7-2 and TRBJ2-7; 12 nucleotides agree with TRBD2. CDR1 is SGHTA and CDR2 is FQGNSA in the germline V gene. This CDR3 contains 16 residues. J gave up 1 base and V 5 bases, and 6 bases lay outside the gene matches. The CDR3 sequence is CASSQRTSGISYEQYF. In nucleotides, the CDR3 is TGTGCCAGCAGCCAGAGGACTAGCGGGATTTCCTACGAGCAGTACTTC.

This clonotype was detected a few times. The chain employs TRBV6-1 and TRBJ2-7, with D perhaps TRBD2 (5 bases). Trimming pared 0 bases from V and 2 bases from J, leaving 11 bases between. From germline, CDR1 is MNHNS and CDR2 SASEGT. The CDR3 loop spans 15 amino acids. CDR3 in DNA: TGTGCCAGCAGTGAAGCGGGAGACGGGCCCTACGAGCAGTACTTC. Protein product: CASSEAGDGPYEQYF.

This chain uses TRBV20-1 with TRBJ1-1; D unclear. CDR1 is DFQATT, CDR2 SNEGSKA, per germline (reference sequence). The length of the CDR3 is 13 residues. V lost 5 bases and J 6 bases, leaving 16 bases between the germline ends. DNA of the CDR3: TGCAGTGCTCCAATCAAGGTGGGCGCTGAAGCTTTCTTT. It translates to CSAPIKVGAEAFF.

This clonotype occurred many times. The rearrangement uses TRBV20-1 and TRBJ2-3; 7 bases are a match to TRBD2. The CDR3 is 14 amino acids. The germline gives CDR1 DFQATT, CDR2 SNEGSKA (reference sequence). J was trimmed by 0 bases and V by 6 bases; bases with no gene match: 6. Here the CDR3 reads CSARAGPSTDTQYF. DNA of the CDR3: TGCAGTGCCCGAGCGGGACCTAGCACAGATACGCAGTATTTT.

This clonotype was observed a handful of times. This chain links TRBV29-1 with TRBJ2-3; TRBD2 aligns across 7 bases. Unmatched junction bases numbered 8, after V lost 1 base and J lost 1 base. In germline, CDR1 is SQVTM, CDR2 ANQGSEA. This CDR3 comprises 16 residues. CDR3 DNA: TGCAGCGTTGAAGGGCTAGCGGCTTTTGGCACAGATACGCAGTATTTT. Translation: CSVEGLAAFGTDTQYF.

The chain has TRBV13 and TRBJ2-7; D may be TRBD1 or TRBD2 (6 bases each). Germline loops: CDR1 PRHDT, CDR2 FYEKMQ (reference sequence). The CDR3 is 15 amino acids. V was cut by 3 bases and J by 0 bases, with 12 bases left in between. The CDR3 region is CASSFNGGFSYEQYF. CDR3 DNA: TGTGCCAGCAGCTTTAACGGGGGCTTCTCCTACGAGCAGTACTTC.

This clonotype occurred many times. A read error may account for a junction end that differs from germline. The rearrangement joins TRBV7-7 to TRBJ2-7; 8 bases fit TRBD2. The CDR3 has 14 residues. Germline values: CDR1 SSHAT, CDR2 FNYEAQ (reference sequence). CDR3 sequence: CASSLTSEGYEQYF. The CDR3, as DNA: TGTGCTAGCAGCTTGACTAGCGAGGGGTACGAGCAGTACTTC.

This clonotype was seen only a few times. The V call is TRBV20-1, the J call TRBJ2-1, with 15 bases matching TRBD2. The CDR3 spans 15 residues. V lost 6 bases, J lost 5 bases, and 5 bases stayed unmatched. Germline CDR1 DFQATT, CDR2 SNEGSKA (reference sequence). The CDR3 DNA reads TGCAGTGCGGGGACTAGCGGGAGGTCCAACAATGAGCAGTTCTTC. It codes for CSAGTSGRSNNEQFF.

The CDR3 DNA reads as TGTGCCAGCAGGAGGGACGGCAGCACAGATACGCAGTATTTT. Translating gives CASRRDGSTDTQYF. The chain employs TRBV11-3 and TRBJ2-3, with D perhaps being TRBD1 or TRBD2 (5 bases each). Germline CDR1 and CDR2: SGHNT and YENEEA. Between the trimmed V and J ends, which lost 6 bases and 0 bases, there was a span of 10 bases. CDR3 size: 14 residues.

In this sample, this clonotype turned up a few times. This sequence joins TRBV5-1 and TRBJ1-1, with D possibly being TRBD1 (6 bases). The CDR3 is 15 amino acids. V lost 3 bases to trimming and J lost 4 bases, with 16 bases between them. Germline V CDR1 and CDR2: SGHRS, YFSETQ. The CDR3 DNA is TGCGCCAGCAGCTCCGGTCCAGGGGTAGGCACTGAAGCTTTCTTT. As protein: CASSSGPGVGTEAFF.

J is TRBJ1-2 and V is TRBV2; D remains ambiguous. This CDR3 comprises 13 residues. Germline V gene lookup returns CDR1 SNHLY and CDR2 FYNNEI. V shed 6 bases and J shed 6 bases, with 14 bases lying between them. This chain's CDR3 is CASSFAAWDGYTF. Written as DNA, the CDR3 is TGTGCCAGCAGCTTCGCGGCGTGGGATGGCTACACCTTC.

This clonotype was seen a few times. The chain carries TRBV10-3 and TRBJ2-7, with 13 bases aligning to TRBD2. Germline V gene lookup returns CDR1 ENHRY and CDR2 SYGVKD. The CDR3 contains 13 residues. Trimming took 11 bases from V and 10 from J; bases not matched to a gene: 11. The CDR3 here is CAVTTSGRAEQYF. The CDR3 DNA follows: TGTGCCGTAACTACTAGCGGGAGGGCCGAACAGTACTTC.

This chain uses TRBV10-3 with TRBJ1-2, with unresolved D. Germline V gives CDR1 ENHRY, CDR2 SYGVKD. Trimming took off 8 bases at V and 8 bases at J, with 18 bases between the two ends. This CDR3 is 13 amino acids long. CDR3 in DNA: TGTGCCATCGGAGGTCTGAATCCGGGCGGCTACACCTTC. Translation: CAIGGLNPGGYTF.

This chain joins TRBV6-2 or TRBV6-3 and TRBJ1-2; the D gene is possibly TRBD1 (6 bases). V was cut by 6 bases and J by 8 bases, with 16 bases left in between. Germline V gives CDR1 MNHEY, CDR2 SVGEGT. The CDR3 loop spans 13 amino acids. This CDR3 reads CASSQRTDPGYTF. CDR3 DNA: TGTGCCAGCAGCCAAAGGACAGACCCCGGCTACACCTTC.

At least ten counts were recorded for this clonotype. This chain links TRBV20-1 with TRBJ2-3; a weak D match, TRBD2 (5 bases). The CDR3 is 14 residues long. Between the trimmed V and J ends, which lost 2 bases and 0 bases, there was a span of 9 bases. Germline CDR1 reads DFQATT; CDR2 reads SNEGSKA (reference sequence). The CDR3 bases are TGCAGTGCTAGATATAGCGCTAGCACAGATACGCAGTATTTT. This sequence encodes CSARYSASTDTQYF.

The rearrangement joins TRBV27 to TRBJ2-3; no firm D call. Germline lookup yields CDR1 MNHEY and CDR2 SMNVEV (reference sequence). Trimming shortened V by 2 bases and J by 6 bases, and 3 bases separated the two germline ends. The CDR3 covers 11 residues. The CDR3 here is CASSLHDTQYF. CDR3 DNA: TGTGCCAGCAGTTTACACGATACGCAGTATTTT.

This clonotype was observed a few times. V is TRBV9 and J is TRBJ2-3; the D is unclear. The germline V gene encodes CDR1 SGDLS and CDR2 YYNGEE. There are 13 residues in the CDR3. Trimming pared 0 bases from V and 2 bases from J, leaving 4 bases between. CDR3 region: CASSVEVTDTQYF. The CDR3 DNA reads TGTGCCAGCAGCGTAGAAGTCACAGATACGCAGTATTTT.

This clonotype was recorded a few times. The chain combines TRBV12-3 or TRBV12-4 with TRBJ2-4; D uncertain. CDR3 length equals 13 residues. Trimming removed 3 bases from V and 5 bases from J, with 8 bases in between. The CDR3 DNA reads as TGTGCCAGCAGTTTTCGTGGGGAAAACATTCAGTACTTC. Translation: CASSFRGENIQYF.

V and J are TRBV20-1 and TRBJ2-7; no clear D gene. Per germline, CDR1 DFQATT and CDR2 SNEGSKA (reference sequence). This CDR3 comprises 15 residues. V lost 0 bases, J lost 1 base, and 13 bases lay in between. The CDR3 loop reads CSARDPTRRSYEQYF. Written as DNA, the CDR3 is TGCAGTGCTAGAGATCCCACCCGCAGGTCCTACGAGCAGTACTTC.

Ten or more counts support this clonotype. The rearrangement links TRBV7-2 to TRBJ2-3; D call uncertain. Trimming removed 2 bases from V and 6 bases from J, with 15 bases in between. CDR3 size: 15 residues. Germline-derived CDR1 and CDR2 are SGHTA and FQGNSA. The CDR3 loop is CASSLLGPDTDTQYF. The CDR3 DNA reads TGTGCCAGCAGCTTACTCGGTCCCGACACGGATACGCAGTATTTT.

The CDR3 region has the DNA TGTGCCAGCAGCGCCCGACAGGGCCGCTATGGCTACACCTTC. Translating it yields CASSARQGRYGYTF. V usage is TRBV9 and J usage is TRBJ1-2, with 7 nucleotides matching TRBD1. After removal of 3 bases from V and 4 bases from J, the junction contained 6 bases not matched to a gene. This CDR3 region has 14 residues. The germline V gene has CDR1 SGDLS and CDR2 YYNGEE.